Below are 21 T cell receptor beta chains sequenced from a single sample in a study of blood T cell repertoires in COVID-19. Measured with immunoSEQ multiplex PCR; TCRdb has only the in-frame clones, and not every one. In the table there are approximately 250,000 clones, over 70% of which are singletons. What was sequenced was peripheral blood. The origin of the receptors is a human donor in a cohort sampled during active COVID-19.

In DNA, the CDR3 is TGTGCCAGTAGTCCCCGGACAGGGGGCAATGAGGAGACCCAGTACTTC. Its translation is CASSPRTGGNEETQYF. V is TRBV19 and J is TRBJ2-5; 11 bases agree with TRBD1. Looked up from germline, CDR1 is LNHDA and CDR2 is SQIVND (reference sequence). Trimming took 5 bases from V and 5 from J; bases not matched to a gene: 10. The CDR3 is made up of 16 amino acids. The whole variable domain, remainder taken from reference TRBV19 and TRBJ2-5, is DGGITQSPKYLFRKEGQNVTLSCEQNLNHDAMYWYRQDPGQGLRLIYYSQIVNDFQKGDIAEGYSVSREKKESFPLTVTSAQKNPTAFYLCASSPRTGGNEETQYFGPGTRLLVL.

The chain is built from TRBV5-4 and TRBJ2-1; 7 positions agree with TRBD1. The length of the CDR3 is 14 residues. V lost 0 bases to trimming and J lost 7 bases; unmatched junction nucleotides: 4. Germline CDR1 reads SGHNT; CDR2 reads YYREEE (reference sequence). CDR3 bases: TGTGCCAGCAGCTTGGGACAGGGACGGAATGAGCAGTTCTTC. Amino acid sequence: CASSLGQGRNEQFF.

The CDR3 loop reads CASSRTSGSGTDTQYF. CDR3 bases: TGTGCCAGCAGCCGAACTAGCGGGAGCGGGACAGATACGCAGTATTTT. The chain combines TRBV5-4 with TRBJ2-3, with 11 bases lining up with TRBD2. Germline V gene sequence: CDR1 SGHNT, CDR2 YYREEE (reference sequence). The V gene end was trimmed by 4 bases and the J gene end by 3 bases; junction bases not matched to a gene: 7. This CDR3 has 16 amino acids.

J is TRBJ2-1 and V is TRBV5-1; D is uncertain. Per germline, CDR1 SGHRS and CDR2 YFSETQ. V was clipped by 4 bases and J by 0 bases, with 11 bases between them. CDR3 length: 15 residues. The CDR3 reads CASSRFSVSYNEQFF. CDR3 DNA: TGCGCCAGCAGCCGTTTTTCTGTCTCCTACAATGAGCAGTTCTTC.

The chain has TRBV28 and TRBJ2-7; 10 bases agree with TRBD1. Trimming removed 6 bases from V and 3 bases from J; junction bases left unmatched: 11. The CDR3 is 16 amino acids. Germline CDR1 is MDHEN and CDR2 is SYDVKM. The CDR3 nucleotides read TGTGCCAGCAGCGAGACCGGGACAGGGGTTTTCTACGAGCAGTACTTC. It yields the protein CASSETGTGVFYEQYF.

The gene calls are TRBV4-2 and TRBJ1-1, with TRBD1 matching 8 bases. Trimming removed 1 base from V and 11 bases from J; junction bases left unmatched: 18. This CDR3 has 17 amino acids. Per germline, CDR1 LGHNA and CDR2 YNFKEQ. The CDR3 loop reads CASSQVLARTGRNYAFF. Written as DNA, the CDR3 is TGTGCCAGCAGCCAAGTTTTAGCTCGGACAGGGCGGAACTACGCTTTCTTT.

The chain has TRBV19 and TRBJ2-1; 8 positions agree with TRBD1. Germline trimming cut 3 bases from V and 4 bases from J; bases unmatched to any gene: 8. This CDR3 comprises 16 residues. Germline CDR1 and CDR2: LNHDA and SQIVND (reference sequence). The CDR3 sequence: CASSMTGTGKYNEQFF. DNA of the CDR3: TGTGCCAGTAGTATGACCGGGACAGGTAAATACAATGAGCAGTTCTTC.

J is TRBJ2-1 and V is TRBV6-2 or TRBV6-3; D is possibly TRBD2 (6 bases). CDR1 and CDR2 (germline): MNHEY, SVGEGT. CDR3 length: 16 amino acids. Trimming shortened V by 0 bases and J by 3 bases, and 12 bases separated the two germline ends. The CDR3 loop is CASSYSRRRVYNEQFF. The CDR3 DNA sequence: TGTGCCAGCAGTTACTCGAGGCGGAGGGTCTACAATGAGCAGTTCTTC.

This clone was recorded a few times. The J gene is TRBJ2-7, the V gene TRBV6-6, with 14 bases that match TRBD2. V trimming: 10 bases; J trimming: 6 bases; junction bases outside the gene matches: 5. The germline V gene has CDR1 MNHNY and CDR2 SVGAGI (reference sequence). The CDR3 has 13 amino acids. CDR3 region: CANSGTSGGEQYF. The CDR3 nucleotides are TGTGCCAACTCTGGGACTAGCGGGGGCGAGCAGTACTTC.

The chain recombines TRBV19 with TRBJ1-2, with 7 nucleotides matching TRBD1. The CDR3 spans 15 residues. Unmatched junction bases numbered 5, after V lost 4 bases and J lost 0 bases. CDR1 and CDR2 from the germline V gene are LNHDA and SQIVND (reference sequence). CDR3 region: CASSRNRGANYGYTF. The CDR3 DNA reads TGTGCCAGTAGTAGAAACAGGGGAGCTAACTATGGCTACACCTTC.

The chain uses TRBV6-2 or TRBV6-3 and TRBJ2-2, with TRBD2 as a possible D gene (5 bases). Trimming stripped 4 bases from V and 0 bases from J, with 12 bases between. The germline V gene has CDR1 MNHEY and CDR2 SVGEGT. The CDR3 spans 16 residues. The chain's CDR3 is CASSSRRVANTGELFF. The CDR3 DNA is TGTGCCAGCAGTTCCAGGCGGGTGGCGAACACCGGGGAGCTGTTTTTT.

CDR3 region: CASSYQLASYEQYF. CDR3 sequence (DNA): TGTGCCAGCAGTTACCAACTAGCTTCCTACGAGCAGTACTTC. This chain links TRBV6-5 with TRBJ2-7, with D tentatively TRBD2 (6 bases). The germline V and J ends were trimmed by 2 bases and 1 base, with 9 bases remaining between them. The germline CDR1 and CDR2 sequences are MNHEY and SVGAGI. The CDR3 runs 14 residues.

This clone was picked up a small number of times. This chain uses TRBV7-9 with TRBJ2-7; TRBD2 aligns across 11 bases. Looked up from germline, CDR1 is SEHNR and CDR2 is FQNEAQ (reference sequence). With 4 bases clipped from V and 3 bases from J, the junction kept 11 bases outside the gene matches. This CDR3 comprises 17 residues. CDR3 coding DNA: TGTGCCAGCAGCTCGGGACCAACTAGCGGGAGAAGCTACGAGCAGTACTTC. Translating it yields CASSSGPTSGRSYEQYF. The full variable domain, its missing parts supplied by reference TRBV7-9 and TRBJ2-7, is DTGVSQNPRHKITKRGQNVTFRCDPISEHNRLYWYRQTLGQGPEFLTYFQNEAQLEKSRLLSDRFSAERPKGSFSTLEIQRTEQGDSAMYLCASSSGPTSGRSYEQYFGPGTRLTVT.

The J gene is TRBJ1-4, the V gene TRBV19; TRBD1 matches 9 bases. Germline V gene lookup returns CDR1 LNHDA and CDR2 SQIVND (reference sequence). This CDR3 comprises 15 residues. J gave up 6 bases and V 6 bases, and 8 bases lay outside the gene matches. The chain's CDR3 is CASRKPGQGDEKLFF. The CDR3 nucleotides are TGTGCCAGTAGGAAACCGGGACAGGGAGATGAAAAACTGTTTTTT.

This chain links TRBV11-2 with TRBJ1-1; TRBD1 matches 10 bases. In germline, CDR1 is SGHAT, CDR2 FQNNGV. The V and J ends lost 5 bases and 1 base, in that order; junction bases with no gene match: 4. This CDR3 region has 15 residues. The CDR3 loop reads CASSVGQGGNTEAFF. In DNA, the CDR3 is TGTGCCAGCAGCGTCGGACAGGGGGGGAACACTGAAGCTTTCTTT.

The rearrangement links TRBV5-5 to TRBJ2-5; 9 nucleotides match TRBD2. V lost 1 base to trimming and J lost 5 bases; unmatched junction nucleotides: 3. The germline V gene has CDR1 SGHKS and CDR2 YYEKEE (reference sequence). The CDR3 consists of 14 residues. CDR3 amino acids: CASSLLAGEETQYF. The CDR3 coding sequence is TGTGCCAGCAGCTTGTTAGCGGGAGAGGAGACCCAGTACTTC.

V usage is TRBV6-4 and J usage is TRBJ1-5; 7 bases agree with TRBD1. CDR3 length: 17 amino acids. The junction had 15 bases not matched to a gene; V was cut back by 6 bases and J by 4 bases. Germline values: CDR1 MRHNA, CDR2 SNTAGT. CDR3 region: CASSYSGPGQRNQPQHF. Here the CDR3 DNA reads TGTGCCAGCAGCTACTCCGGACCGGGACAGAGGAATCAGCCCCAGCATTTT.

This clone was recorded only once. CDR3 coding DNA: TGTGCCAGCAGCCCTGGGGTAGCGGGGGGGATTGAGCAGTTCTTC. Protein sequence: CASSPGVAGGIEQFF. J is TRBJ2-1 and V is TRBV5-4; 11 bases line up with TRBD2. This CDR3 contains 15 residues. With 4 bases clipped from V and 9 bases from J, the junction kept 9 bases outside the gene matches. Germline CDR1 reads SGHNT; CDR2 reads YYREEE (reference sequence).

The table lists this clone with a few counts. The chain links TRBV11-2 to TRBJ2-1; 10 bases fit TRBD2. V shed 1 base and J 5 bases; nucleotides not matched to a gene: 8. This CDR3 is built from 17 residues. Germline lookup yields CDR1 SGHAT and CDR2 FQNNGV. CDR3 loop: CASSLVWSGGANNEQFF. CDR3 DNA sequence: TGTGCCAGCAGCTTAGTCTGGAGCGGGGGGGCGAACAATGAGCAGTTCTTC.

The chain carries TRBV28 and TRBJ2-7; 8 bases are a match to TRBD1. V gave up 0 bases and J gave up 2 bases; unmatched junction bases: 3. This CDR3 region has 15 residues. The germline gives CDR1 MDHEN, CDR2 SYDVKM. The CDR3 DNA reads as TGTGCCAGCAGTTTATGGGGGACAGGAACCTACGAGCAGTACTTC. Translating it yields CASSLWGTGTYEQYF.

The rearrangement joins TRBV2 to TRBJ2-1, with 11 bases fitting TRBD2. Trimming cost V 3 bases and J 7 bases; bases outside gene matches: 8. This CDR3 spans 16 amino acids. CDR1 is SNHLY and CDR2 is FYNNEI in the germline V gene. The CDR3 DNA follows: TGTGCCAGCAGTGAGGCGGGACTAGCGGTTACAAATGAGCAGTTCTTC. This encodes CASSEAGLAVTNEQFF.